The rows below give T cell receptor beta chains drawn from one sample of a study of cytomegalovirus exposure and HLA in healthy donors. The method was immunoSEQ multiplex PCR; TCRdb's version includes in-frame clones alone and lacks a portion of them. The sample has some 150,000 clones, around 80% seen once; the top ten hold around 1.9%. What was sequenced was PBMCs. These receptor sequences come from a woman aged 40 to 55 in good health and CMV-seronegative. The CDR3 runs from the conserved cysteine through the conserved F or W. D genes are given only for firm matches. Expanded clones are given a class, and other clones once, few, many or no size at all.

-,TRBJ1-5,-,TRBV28,CASSLGEGSQHF,TGTGCCAGCAGTTTAGGGGAGGGGTCCCAGCATTTT
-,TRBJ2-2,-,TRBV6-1,CASSEGLGFNGELFF,TGTGCCAGCAGCGAAGGGTTGGGCTTTAACGGGGAGCTGTTTTTT
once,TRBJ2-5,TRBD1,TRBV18,CASSPRTGETQYF,TGTGCCAGCTCACCCCGGACAGGTGAAACCCAGTACTTC
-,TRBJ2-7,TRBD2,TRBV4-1,CASSQNSGSSYEQYF,TGCGCCAGCAGCCAAAATAGCGGGAGCTCCTACGAGCAGTACTTC
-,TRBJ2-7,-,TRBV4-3,CASSQGPNSLGYEQYF,TGCGCCAGCAGCCAAGGCCCAAACAGTTTAGGCTACGAGCAGTACTTC
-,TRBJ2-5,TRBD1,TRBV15,CATSQPPQGPATQYF,TGTGCCACCAGCCAGCCCCCACAGGGGCCTGCAACCCAGTACTTC
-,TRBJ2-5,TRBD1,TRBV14,CASSQTGQETQYF,TGTGCCAGCAGCCAGACAGGGCAAGAGACCCAGTACTTC
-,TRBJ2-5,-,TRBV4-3,CASSPGLRASSGTQYF,TGCGCCAGCAGCCCCGGACTAAGAGCTAGCAGTGGGACCCAGTACTTC
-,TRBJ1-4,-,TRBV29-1,CSVGGGTGSEKLFF,TGCAGCGTTGGTGGGGGGACGGGATCTGAAAAACTGTTTTTT
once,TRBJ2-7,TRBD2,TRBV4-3,CASSPGTSGIYEQYF,TGCGCCAGCAGCCCTGGGACTAGCGGGATCTACGAGCAGTACTTC
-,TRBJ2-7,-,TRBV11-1,CASSSGPKGIEQYF,TGTGCCAGCAGCTCAGGGCCAAAAGGAATAGAGCAGTACTTC
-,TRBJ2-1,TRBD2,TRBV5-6,CASSSGWGLAGEKQFF,TGTGCCAGCAGCTCTGGCTGGGGACTAGCGGGAGAGAAGCAGTTCTTC
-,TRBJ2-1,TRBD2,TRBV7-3,CASSLGTGGNEQFF,TGTGCCAGCAGCTTAGGGACGGGGGGGAATGAGCAGTTCTTC
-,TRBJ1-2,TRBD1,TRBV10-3,CAISETDRVYGYTF,TGTGCCATCAGTGAGACAGACAGGGTCTATGGCTACACCTTC
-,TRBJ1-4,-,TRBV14,CASSYTQGFEKLFF,TGTGCCAGCAGCTATACACAGGGATTCGAAAAACTGTTTTTT
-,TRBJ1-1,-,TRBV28,CASIKGWGRENTEAFF,TGTGCCAGCATAAAAGGATGGGGCAGGGAGAACACTGAAGCTTTCTTT
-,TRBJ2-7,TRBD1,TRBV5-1,CASSSQISITGTGPSYEQYF,TGCGCCAGCAGCTCGCAGATCTCCATAACCGGGACAGGGCCCTCCTACGAGCAGTACTTC
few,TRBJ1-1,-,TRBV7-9,CASSLVVDTAGAKNTEAFF,TGTGCCAGCAGCTTAGTAGTCGATACGGCAGGGGCAAAGAACACTGAAGCTTTCTTT
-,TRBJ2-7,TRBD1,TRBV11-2,CASSSTGTERYEQYF,TGTGCCAGCAGCTCCACCGGGACAGAACGATACGAGCAGTACTTC
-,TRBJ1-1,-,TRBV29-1,CSAEGPVFEAFF,TGCAGCGCGGAGGGGCCCGTTTTTGAAGCTTTCTTT
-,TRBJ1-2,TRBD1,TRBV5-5,CASSSQGAWYGYTF,TGTGCCAGCAGCTCTCAGGGGGCATGGTATGGCTACACCTTC
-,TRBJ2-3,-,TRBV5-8,CASSFFGTTDTQYF,TGTGCCAGCAGCTTCTTCGGGACAACAGATACGCAGTATTTT
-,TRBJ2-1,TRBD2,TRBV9,CASSVDSGRYNEQFF,TGTGCCAGCAGCGTAGATAGCGGGCGCTACAATGAGCAGTTCTTC
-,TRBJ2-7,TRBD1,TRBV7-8,CASTPGQTTEQYF,TGTGCCAGCACACCGGGACAGACTACCGAGCAGTACTTC
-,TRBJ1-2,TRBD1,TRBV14,CASSQRGRPYGYTF,TGTGCCAGCAGCCAAAGGGGGCGCCCCTATGGCTACACCTTC
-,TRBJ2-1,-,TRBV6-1,CASSELEGRSSYNEQFF,TGTGCCAGCAGTGAATTGGAAGGGAGAAGCTCCTACAATGAGCAGTTCTTC
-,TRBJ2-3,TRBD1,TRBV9,CASSVATGIYDTQYF,TGTGCCAGCAGCGTAGCGACAGGGATATACGATACGCAGTATTTT
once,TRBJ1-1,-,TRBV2,CASGEQVGTEAFF,TGTGCCAGCGGGGAACAGGTTGGCACTGAAGCTTTCTTT
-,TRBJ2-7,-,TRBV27,CASFGNGGPYEQYF,-
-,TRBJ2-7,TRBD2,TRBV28,CASSLYGRAIYEQYF,TGTGCCAGCAGTTTATACGGGAGGGCCATCTACGAGCAGTACTTC
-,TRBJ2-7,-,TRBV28,CASTTWYEQYF,TGTGCCAGCACTACCTGGTACGAGCAGTACTTC
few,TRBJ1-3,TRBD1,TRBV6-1,CASSDRGLGNTIYF,TGTGCCAGCAGTGACAGGGGGCTTGGAAACACCATATATTTT
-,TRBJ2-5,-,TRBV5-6,CASSLARRDGEETQYF,TGTGCCAGCAGCTTGGCAAGGAGGGACGGGGAAGAGACCCAGTACTTC
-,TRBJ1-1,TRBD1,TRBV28,CASSWTNRGKAAFF,TGTGCCAGCAGCTGGACAAACAGGGGGAAGGCAGCTTTCTTT
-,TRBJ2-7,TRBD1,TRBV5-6,CASSSGTGPYEQYF,TGTGCCAGCAGCTCCGGGACAGGACCCTACGAGCAGTACTTC
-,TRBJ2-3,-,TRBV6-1,CASKQGNADTQYF,TGTGCCAGCAAGCAGGGTAACGCAGATACGCAGTATTTT
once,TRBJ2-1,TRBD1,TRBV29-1,CSVDRADEQFF,TGCAGCGTGGACAGGGCCGATGAGCAGTTCTTC
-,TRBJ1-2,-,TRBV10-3,CANRDRDSTVVYGYTF,TGTGCCAATCGCGACCGGGACTCCACCGTGGTCTATGGCTACACCTTC
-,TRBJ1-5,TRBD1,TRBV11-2,CASSSRQGDNQPQHF,TGTGCCAGCAGCTCCAGACAGGGTGACAATCAGCCCCAGCATTTT
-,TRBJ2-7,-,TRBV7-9,CASSLFPRSGPALYEQYF,TGTGCCAGCAGCTTATTCCCCCGGTCAGGGCCCGCTTTATACGAGCAGTACTTC
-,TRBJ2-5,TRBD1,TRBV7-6,CASSAKTGLETQYF,TGTGCCAGCAGCGCCAAGACAGGGCTGGAGACCCAGTACTTC
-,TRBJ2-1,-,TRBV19,CASSVGEGVQFF,TGTGCCAGTAGTGTAGGCGAGGGGGTACAGTTCTTC
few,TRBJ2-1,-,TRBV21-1,CASSDRVPLAGVKYEQFF,TGTGCCAGCAGCGACCGAGTCCCACTAGCGGGAGTTAAATATGAGCAGTTCTTC
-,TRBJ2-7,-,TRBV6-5,CASSYSPGHYEQYF,TGTGCCAGCAGTTACTCGCCAGGTCATTACGAGCAGTACTTC
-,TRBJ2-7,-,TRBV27,CASKERETYEQYF,TGTGCCAGCAAAGAACGAGAGACCTACGAGCAGTACTTC
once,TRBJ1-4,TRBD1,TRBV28,CATRQMTGGNEKLFF,TGTGCCACCCGTCAAATGACAGGGGGTAATGAAAAACTGTTTTTT
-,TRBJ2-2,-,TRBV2,CASGSREELFF,TGTGCCAGCGGCTCCCGTGAGGAGCTGTTTTTT
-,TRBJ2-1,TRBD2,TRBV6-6,CASSYSRTSASNEQFF,TGTGCCAGCAGTTACTCGCGGACTAGCGCTTCCAATGAGCAGTTCTTC
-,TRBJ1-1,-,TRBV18,CASSPSPGTEAFF,TGTGCCAGCTCACCCTCCCCCGGGACAGAAGCTTTCTTT